These 14 T cell receptor beta chains were sequenced from one sample in a study of T cell changes during pregnancy in multiple sclerosis. Method: immunoSEQ multiplex PCR; TCRdb's copy keeps in-frame clones and lacks some. The sample has tens of thousands of clones; roughly 90% are singletons. Source: CD8+ T cells from peripheral blood mononuclear cells, taken before pregnancy. These TCRs come from a female donor with multiple sclerosis, enrolled in a pregnancy study.

This chain links TRBV7-8 with TRBJ1-1; D may be TRBD1 (6 bases). The V gene lost 3 bases and the J gene lost 2 bases, with 10 bases spanning the gap. This CDR3 spans 14 amino acids. Germline CDR1 is SGHVS and CDR2 is FQNEAQ. The CDR3, as DNA: TGTGCCAGCAGCTTTAGGACAGACAACACTGAAGCTTTCTTT. Protein product: CASSFRTDNTEAFF.

The chain couples TRBV6-1 to TRBJ1-5; perhaps TRBD1 as D (5 bases). This CDR3 has 14 residues. The germline V gene encodes CDR1 MNHNS and CDR2 SASEGT. The V gene lost 6 bases and the J gene lost 0 bases, with 9 bases spanning the gap. CDR3 protein: CASRLRGSNQPQHF. CDR3 DNA: TGTGCCAGCAGATTAAGGGGTAGCAATCAGCCCCAGCATTTT.

The chain links TRBV6-6 to TRBJ1-4, with TRBD1 as a possible D gene (5 bases). The germline CDR1 and CDR2 sequences are MNHNY and SVGAGI (reference sequence). This CDR3 has 14 residues. The ends were cut back, 6 bases at V and 0 bases at J, with 8 bases in the middle. The DNA for the CDR3 is TGTGCCAGCAGCGGGGGATCAACTAATGAAAAACTGTTTTTT. Protein product: CASSGGSTNEKLFF.

This clone was recorded only once. The chain uses TRBV5-6 and TRBJ1-1, with 7 bases that match TRBD1. CDR1 SGHDT and CDR2 YYEEEE come from the germline V gene. With V trimmed by 4 bases and J by 1 base, 4 bases remained unmatched. The CDR3 contains 14 residues. CDR3 loop: CASSPGTANTEAFF. For the CDR3, the DNA is TGTGCCAGCAGCCCCGGGACAGCGAACACTGAAGCTTTCTTT.

This chain connects TRBV13 to TRBJ2-1, with TRBD2 matching 9 bases. From germline, CDR1 is PRHDT and CDR2 FYEKMQ (reference sequence). The CDR3 totals 16 residues. Trimming at V came to 4 bases and at J to 6 bases, leaving 10 bases not matched to a gene. The CDR3 sequence: CASSSLSGGLINEQFF. In nucleotides, the CDR3 is TGTGCCAGCAGCTCCCTTAGCGGGGGATTGATCAATGAGCAGTTCTTC.

The V gene is TRBV7-8, the J gene TRBJ2-7, with TRBD2 as a possible D gene (5 bases). V was shortened by 5 bases and J by 2 bases, with 13 bases between the two germline ends. Germline lookup yields CDR1 SGHVS and CDR2 FQNEAQ. This CDR3 contains 14 residues. CDR3 amino acids: CASSIGPGTYEQYF. CDR3 DNA sequence: TGTGCCAGCAGCATTGGCCCCGGGACCTACGAGCAGTACTTC.

The V gene is TRBV29-1, the J gene TRBJ1-5; D ambiguous. The V end was cut by 4 bases, the J end by 4 bases, with 14 bases between. This CDR3 has 14 amino acids. Germline CDR1 is SQVTM and CDR2 is ANQGSEA. The CDR3: CSVAGETRNQPQHF. CDR3 bases: TGCAGCGTTGCTGGGGAGACTAGAAATCAGCCCCAGCATTTT.

The rearrangement links TRBV5-1 to TRBJ2-1; possible D gene TRBD1, 5 bases. Germline V lookup: CDR1 SGHRS, CDR2 YFSETQ. The CDR3 extends over 12 amino acids. Trimming left V 0 bases short and J 9 bases short, with 7 bases between. CDR3 nucleotides: TGCGCCAGCAGCTTGGGGGGCGGTGAGCAGTTCTTC. It specifies CASSLGGGEQFF.

V usage is TRBV7-9 and J usage is TRBJ2-5, with 7 bases fitting TRBD1. Germline loops: CDR1 SEHNR, CDR2 FQNEAQ (reference sequence). This CDR3 spans 19 amino acids. V lost 1 base, J lost 1 base, and 15 bases stayed unmatched. CDR3 DNA sequence: TGTGCCAGCAGCTTAGTTTCCTACCGGGACAGAAAACTCCAAGAGACCCAGTACTTC. Its translation: CASSLVSYRDRKLQETQYF.

The rearrangement joins TRBV6-4 to TRBJ1-5; a possible D gene is TRBD1 (5 bases). V lost 5 bases to trimming and J lost 5 bases, with 10 bases between them. From germline, CDR1 is MRHNA and CDR2 SNTAGT. This CDR3 is built from 13 residues. The CDR3 is CASSRGEDQPQHF. In DNA, the CDR3 is TGTGCCAGCAGTCGGGGGGAGGATCAGCCCCAGCATTTT.

This clone was counted a single time. The chain has TRBV9 and TRBJ1-4; no clear D gene. The germline CDR1 and CDR2 sequences are SGDLS and YYNGEE. Trimming took off 3 bases at V and 5 bases at J, with 11 bases between the two ends. This CDR3 has 14 residues. The CDR3 is CASSAPGGNEKLFF. In DNA form, the CDR3 reads TGTGCCAGCAGCGCCCCGGGAGGAAATGAAAAACTGTTTTTT.

V and J are TRBV7-9 and TRBJ1-4; possible D gene TRBD1, 6 bases. This CDR3 has 16 residues. V lost 4 bases to trimming and J lost 8 bases, with 20 bases between them. The germline V gene has CDR1 SEHNR and CDR2 FQNEAQ (reference sequence). The CDR3 reads CASSSRGGPGREKLFF. The CDR3 nucleotides are TGTGCCAGCAGCTCCCGGGGGGGGCCGGGCCGGGAAAAACTGTTTTTT.

The DNA of the CDR3 is TGTGCCAGCAGCGTAGGGAGCGGGGGTAACGCAGATACGCAGTATTTT. This translates into CASSVGSGGNADTQYF. The chain joins TRBV9 to TRBJ2-3; 8 nucleotides align to TRBD2. Trimming at V came to 0 bases and at J to 4 bases, leaving 7 bases not matched to a gene. The CDR3 has 16 residues. Germline CDR1 and CDR2: SGDLS and YYNGEE. The complete variable domain, with remaining parts taken from reference TRBV9 and TRBJ2-3, reads DSGVTQTPKHLITATGQRVTLRCSPRSGDLSVYWYQQSLDQGLQFLIQYYNGEERAKGNILERFSAQQFPDLHSELNLSSLELGDSALYFCASSVGSGGNADTQYFGPGTRLTVL.

CDR3 in amino acids: CASSPSTGGNTEAFF. The DNA of the CDR3 is TGTGCCAGCAGCCCTTCGACAGGGGGGAACACTGAAGCTTTCTTT. This chain links TRBV7-6 with TRBJ1-1, with 9 bases aligning to TRBD1. V shed 5 bases and J 1 base; nucleotides not matched to a gene: 5. The germline V gene encodes CDR1 SGHVS and CDR2 FNYEAQ. CDR3 size: 15 residues.